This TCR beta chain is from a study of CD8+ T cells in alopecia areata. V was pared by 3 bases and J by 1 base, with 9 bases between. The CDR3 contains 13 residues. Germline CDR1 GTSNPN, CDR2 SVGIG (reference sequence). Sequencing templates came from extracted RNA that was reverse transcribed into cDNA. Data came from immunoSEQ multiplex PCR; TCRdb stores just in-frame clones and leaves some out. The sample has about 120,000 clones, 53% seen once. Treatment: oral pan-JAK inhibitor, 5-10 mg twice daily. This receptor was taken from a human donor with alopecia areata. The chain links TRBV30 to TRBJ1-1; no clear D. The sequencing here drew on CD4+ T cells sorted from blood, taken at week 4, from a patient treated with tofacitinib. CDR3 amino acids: CAWRMRGNTEAFF. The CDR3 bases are TGTGCCTGGAGGATGCGAGGGAACACTGAAGCTTTCTTT.